Listed here are 2 T cell receptor beta chains from one sample, sequenced in a study of T cell responses to AZD1222 COVID-19 vaccine. Libraries were prepared by immunoSEQ multiplex PCR; TCRdb keeps only in-frame clonotypes and omits some of them. The table records about 120,000 clones, about 89% of them present only once. This sample comprised peripheral blood, obtained on day 0 of AZD1222 vaccination. Receptors originate from an adult in good health.

This clone was picked up one time. The chain carries TRBV7-7 and TRBJ2-2, with unresolved D. V was clipped by 2 bases and J by 4 bases, with 8 bases between them. The CDR3 totals 14 residues. Per germline, CDR1 SSHAT and CDR2 FNYEAQ (reference sequence). The CDR3, as DNA: TGTGCCAGCAGCTTATGGGAAGGCACCGGGGAGCTGTTTTTT. It translates to CASSLWEGTGELFF.

This rearrangement joins TRBV7-9 to TRBJ1-4; a possible D gene is TRBD1 (6 bases). The germline V gene has CDR1 SEHNR and CDR2 FQNEAQ (reference sequence). V shed 7 bases and J shed 12 bases, with 15 bases lying between them. The CDR3 loop spans 12 amino acids. CDR3 nucleotides: TGTGCCAGCACCCCGGAGGCAGGGGAACTGTTTTTT. It yields the protein CASTPEAGELFF.